A single sample gave rise to the 15 T cell receptor beta chains below, sequenced in a study of blood T cell repertoires in COVID-19. Assay used: immunoSEQ multiplex PCR; TCRdb lists only in-frame clones, some missing. The sample shows around 190,000 clones, about 88% of them seen only once. The sequencing sample was made of PBMCs or T cells enriched from blood (not recorded which). These receptors were obtained from a woman aged 18-29 years who had recovered from COVID-19.

The genes are TRBV2 and TRBJ1-2; 8 positions match TRBD1. There are 13 residues in the CDR3. The germline V gene encodes CDR1 SNHLY and CDR2 FYNNEI. V was clipped by 5 bases and J by 7 bases; unmatched bases: 6. DNA of the CDR3: TGTGCCAGCAGTACGGACAGGGTTTCTGGCTACACCTTC. Protein sequence: CASSTDRVSGYTF.

The chain employs TRBV7-9 and TRBJ1-3; no definite D call. This CDR3 has 13 residues. The ends were cut back, 10 bases at V and 0 bases at J, with 10 bases in the middle. Germline assignment: CDR1 SEHNR and CDR2 FQNEAQ (reference sequence). CDR3: CATPRSSGNTIYF. The CDR3 bases are TGTGCCACCCCGCGTAGCTCTGGAAACACCATATATTTT. Based on the CDR3 plus reference TRBV7-9 and TRBJ1-3, the full variable domain is DTGVSQNPRHKITKRGQNVTFRCDPISEHNRLYWYRQTLGQGPEFLTYFQNEAQLEKSRLLSDRFSAERPKGSFSTLEIQRTEQGDSAMYLCATPRSSGNTIYFGEGSWLTVV.

This clone has a single count. The chain links TRBV5-6 to TRBJ1-6; possibly TRBD1 for D (6 bases). Deletions cut 2 bases from V and 7 bases from J, with 10 bases between. CDR1 SGHDT and CDR2 YYEEEE come from the germline V gene. The CDR3 is made up of 14 amino acids. The CDR3 sequence is CASSFGQGNSPLHF. The CDR3 nucleotides read TGTGCCAGCAGCTTCGGCCAGGGGAATTCACCCCTCCACTTT.

The chain joins TRBV6-4 to TRBJ2-2, with D possibly TRBD1 on 7 matching bases. Germline CDR1 reads MRHNA; CDR2 reads SNTAGT. This CDR3 is built from 14 residues. The V gene lost 8 bases and the J gene lost 3 bases, with 13 bases spanning the gap. This CDR3 is CASRRGADTGELFF. The CDR3 region has the DNA TGTGCCAGCCGCAGGGGGGCGGACACCGGGGAGCTGTTTTTT.

J is TRBJ1-5 and V is TRBV2, with TRBD1 matching 8 bases. This CDR3 spans 14 amino acids. J lost 3 bases, V lost 6 bases, and 4 bases had no gene match. Germline CDR1 reads SNHLY; CDR2 reads FYNNEI. The CDR3 sequence is CASRATGANQPQHF. The DNA of the CDR3 is TGTGCCAGCAGAGCGACAGGGGCCAATCAGCCCCAGCATTTT.

The rearrangement joins TRBV7-9 to TRBJ2-1, with unresolved D. The germline gives CDR1 SEHNR, CDR2 FQNEAQ (reference sequence). Trimming left V 5 bases short and J 0 bases short, with 11 bases between. This CDR3 spans 15 amino acids. The DNA for the CDR3 is TGTGCCAGCAGCGAGCGTACGTCCTCCTACAATGAGCAGTTCTTC. Its translation: CASSERTSSYNEQFF.

This sequence joins TRBV12-3 or TRBV12-4 and TRBJ2-1, with 7 bases that match TRBD1. Trimming cost V 6 bases and J 4 bases; bases outside gene matches: 0. This CDR3 is built from 12 residues. CDR3 sequence reads: CASRTGYNEQFF. The CDR3, as DNA: TGTGCCAGCAGGACAGGGTACAATGAGCAGTTCTTC.

The genes are TRBV2 and TRBJ1-1, with D hard to call. V dropped 4 bases and J dropped 1 base, with 7 bases sitting between them. This CDR3 comprises 13 residues. Germline lookup yields CDR1 SNHLY and CDR2 FYNNEI. CDR3 in DNA: TGTGCCAGCAGTGTGTCAGGGAACACTGAAGCTTTCTTT. Protein: CASSVSGNTEAFF.

The genes are TRBV19 and TRBJ2-7; D might be TRBD1 (6 bases). V was pared by 7 bases and J by 0 bases, with 10 bases between. This CDR3 spans 13 amino acids. Germline V gene lookup returns CDR1 LNHDA and CDR2 SQIVND (reference sequence). The CDR3 DNA reads TGTGCCAGTAAAGCGGACAGCTCCTACGAGCAGTACTTC. It is translated as CASKADSSYEQYF.

This chain joins TRBV7-2 and TRBJ1-2, with 7 positions matching TRBD1. The CDR3 runs to 14 residues. After removal of 0 bases from V and 2 bases from J, the junction contained 0 bases not matched to a gene. Germline assignment: CDR1 SGHTA and CDR2 FQGNSA. The CDR3 DNA reads TGTGCCAGCAGCTTAGCGGGACAGAACTATGGCTACACCTTC. As protein: CASSLAGQNYGYTF.

The chain couples TRBV9 to TRBJ1-4; D is perhaps TRBD1 (5 bases). CDR1 is SGDLS, CDR2 YYNGEE, per germline. The CDR3 length is 15 residues. V was shortened by 0 bases and J by 6 bases, with 12 bases between the two germline ends. The CDR3 region is CASSVGFRVHEKLFF. The CDR3, as DNA: TGTGCCAGCAGCGTAGGGTTCAGGGTCCATGAAAAACTGTTTTTT. Full variable domain (remainder filled in from reference TRBV9 and TRBJ1-4): DSGVTQTPKHLITATGQRVTLRCSPRSGDLSVYWYQQSLDQGLQFLIQYYNGEERAKGNILERFSAQQFPDLHSELNLSSLELGDSALYFCASSVGFRVHEKLFFGSGTQLSVL.

The chain employs TRBV11-2 and TRBJ1-2; 10 positions match TRBD1. This CDR3 has 15 amino acids. V gave up 5 bases and J gave up 2 bases; unmatched junction bases: 5. CDR1 and CDR2 (germline): SGHAT, FQNNGV. Written as DNA, the CDR3 is TGTGCCAGCAGCCCAGACAGGGGGCTCAACTATGGCTACACCTTC. Amino acid sequence: CASSPDRGLNYGYTF.

In DNA form, the CDR3 reads TGTGCCAGCTCCGCCACAGGGGGCGTTCGGGGGGAGACCCAGTACTTC. Translating gives CASSATGGVRGETQYF. The V and J genes are TRBV5-5 and TRBJ2-5, with TRBD1 matching over 9 bases. This CDR3 has 16 amino acids. Germline V CDR1 and CDR2: SGHKS, YYEKEE (reference sequence). V gave up 7 bases and J gave up 5 bases; unmatched junction bases: 15.

This chain connects TRBV28 to TRBJ2-1, with D unclear. The CDR3 is made up of 14 amino acids. V lost 5 bases and J lost 6, with 14 bases in between. Germline V gene lookup returns CDR1 MDHEN and CDR2 SYDVKM. DNA for the CDR3: TGTGCCAGCAGTCTCCCCCCCGATAGCAATGAGCAGTTCTTC. It is translated as CASSLPPDSNEQFF.

The J gene is TRBJ2-1, the V gene TRBV2, with D tentatively TRBD2 (6 bases). The germline V gene has CDR1 SNHLY and CDR2 FYNNEI. The CDR3 spans 16 residues. The V and J ends lost 6 bases and 2 bases respectively, with 17 bases between them. The CDR3 coding sequence is TGTGCCAGCAGGACAGATCCGGGACTTACCTACAATGAGCAGTTCTTC. It encodes CASRTDPGLTYNEQFF.